Shown below are 11 T cell receptor beta chains from a single sample sequenced in a study of Ad26.COV2.S vaccination and SARS-CoV-2 variants. TCRdb keeps only in-frame clones here, not all; method: immunoSEQ multiplex PCR. The data contain around 400,000 clones, roughly 80% of them singletons. Treatment denoted: about 20 received Ad26.COV2.S at low or high dose, single or two shots; 5 received placebo; per-sample allocation not given. Samples analyzed were those drawn on day 63 after the first vaccine or placebo injection. The material was peripheral blood, obtained in a trial of Ad26.COV2.S vaccine versus placebo. The receptors were sampled from a person aged 18-65 years who received the Ad26.COV2.S COVID-19 vaccine or a placebo.

A word on this clone: Different DNA sequences within this sample yield the same CDR3. This rearrangement joins TRBV5-1 to TRBJ1-2, with TRBD1 matching over 9 bases. With V trimmed by 4 bases and J by 5 bases, 3 bases remained unmatched. The CDR3 runs 13 residues. CDR1 is SGHRS and CDR2 is YFSETQ in the germline V gene. The CDR3 is CASSLDRGYGYTF. CDR3 DNA: TGCGCCAGCAGCCTCGACAGGGGGTATGGCTACACCTTC.

The V and J genes are TRBV6-1 and TRBJ2-7; D remains unclear. The V end lost 6 bases, the J end lost 4 bases, and 10 bases lay between the germline ends. Germline CDR1 is MNHNS and CDR2 is SASEGT. This CDR3 has 12 amino acids. The CDR3, as DNA: TGTGCCAGCAGCCGCTTCCGGTACGAGCAGTACTTC. Its translation is CASSRFRYEQYF.

CDR3 sequence (DNA): TGTGCCATCAGTGAGTCGCAAAGGGAGGACCAGTACTTC. Translated: CAISESQREDQYF. The genes are TRBV10-3 and TRBJ2-5; tentative D call: TRBD2 (6 bases). The germline V gene has CDR1 ENHRY and CDR2 SYGVKD. The CDR3 loop spans 13 amino acids. The ends were cut back, 0 bases at V and 10 bases at J, with 12 bases in the middle.

The chain employs TRBV7-9 and TRBJ1-1; D gene uncertain. The germline V gene encodes CDR1 SEHNR and CDR2 FQNEAQ (reference sequence). V was clipped by 1 base and J by 6 bases, with 6 bases between them. The CDR3 is 12 residues long. CDR3 DNA: TGTGCCAGCAGCTTAGGGGAGCCTGAAGCTTTCTTT. It encodes CASSLGEPEAFF. The variable domain in full, completed from reference TRBV7-9 and TRBJ1-1, reads DTGVSQNPRHKITKRGQNVTFRCDPISEHNRLYWYRQTLGQGPEFLTYFQNEAQLEKSRLLSDRFSAERPKGSFSTLEIQRTEQGDSAMYLCASSLGEPEAFFGQGTRLTVV.

This clone appeared a few times. The rearrangement uses TRBV6-1 and TRBJ1-4; possibly TRBD1 for D (6 bases). Deletions cut 3 bases from V and 6 bases from J, with 17 bases between. Germline V gene data show CDR1 as MNHNS and CDR2 as SASEGT. This CDR3 has 16 residues. The CDR3 here is CASSDTGWESDEKLFF. The CDR3 region has the DNA TGTGCCAGCAGTGACACAGGGTGGGAGTCGGATGAAAAACTGTTTTTT.

This rearrangement joins TRBV30 to TRBJ2-6; 13 nucleotides match TRBD2. CDR1 and CDR2 from the germline V gene are GTSNPN and SVGIG (reference sequence). Unmatched junction bases numbered 16, after V lost 8 bases and J lost 3 bases. This CDR3 has 19 amino acids. CDR3: CAESPTVRTSGSGANVLTF. The DNA for the CDR3 is TGTGCCGAATCTCCGACCGTGAGGACTAGCGGGAGTGGGGCCAACGTCCTGACTTTC.

The chain combines TRBV5-6 with TRBJ2-3; 8 bases align to TRBD2. Trimming took 0 bases from V and 6 from J; bases not matched to a gene: 9. The CDR3 runs 16 residues. Germline V lookup: CDR1 SGHDT, CDR2 YYEEEE. The CDR3 DNA reads TGTGCCAGCAGCTTGGCCGGGCTAGCGGGTCGCGATACGCAGTATTTT. Protein: CASSLAGLAGRDTQYF.

This rearrangement joins TRBV2 to TRBJ2-2; TRBD2 might be the D (6 bases). The CDR3 contains 14 residues. The germline V gene has CDR1 SNHLY and CDR2 FYNNEI. V was clipped by 7 bases and J by 8 bases, with 17 bases between them. In DNA, the CDR3 is TGTGCCAGCAAGGTTCGCGGGGAGCCGGGGGAGCTGTTTTTT. It specifies CASKVRGEPGELFF. Full variable domain (missing parts from reference TRBV2 and TRBJ2-2): EPEVTQTPSHQVTQMGQEVILRCVPISNHLYFYWYRQILGQKVEFLVSFYNNEISEKSEIFDDQFSVERPDGSNFTLKIRSTKLEDSAMYFCASKVRGEPGELFFGEGSRLTVL.

The chain is built from TRBV7-9 and TRBJ1-2; no clear D. The V gene's germline CDR1 is SEHNR and CDR2 FQNEAQ (reference sequence). The CDR3 covers 17 residues. The V end lost 1 base, the J end lost 2 bases, and 17 bases lay between the germline ends. The CDR3 bases are TGTGCCAGCAGCTTAGGGGTGGTTCAGAAGCTGAACTATGGCTACACCTTC. It yields the protein CASSLGVVQKLNYGYTF. The variable domain in full, with the rest retrieved from reference TRBV7-9 and TRBJ1-2, is DTGVSQNPRHKITKRGQNVTFRCDPISEHNRLYWYRQTLGQGPEFLTYFQNEAQLEKSRLLSDRFSAERPKGSFSTLEIQRTEQGDSAMYLCASSLGVVQKLNYGYTFGSGTRLTVV.

This chain's CDR3 is CASSYSFAENYGYTF. CDR3 sequence (DNA): TGTGCCAGCAGTTACTCTTTCGCAGAAAACTATGGCTACACCTTC. The chain couples TRBV6-6 to TRBJ1-2; D is unclear. Germline loops: CDR1 MNHNY, CDR2 SVGAGI (reference sequence). Deletions cut 0 bases from V and 2 bases from J, with 10 bases between. The CDR3 is 15 residues long.

This chain links TRBV4-1 with TRBJ1-2; no clear D gene. Germline-derived CDR1 and CDR2 are MGHRA and YSYEKL. The CDR3 is made up of 13 amino acids. Trimming stripped 1 base from V and 4 bases from J, with 7 bases between. The CDR3, as DNA: TGCGCCAGCAGCCAAGTAGGCCTCTATGGCTACACCTTC. This codes for CASSQVGLYGYTF.